One and the same sample provided the 2 T cell receptor beta chains below, sequenced in a study of CD8+ T cells in alopecia areata. A panel of CD4, CD8alpha, NKG2D, NKG2ACE and other markers served to sort pooled cutaneous lymph node cells. RNA was extracted and reverse transcribed into cDNA as the sequencing template. TCRdb's table, derived via immunoSEQ multiplex PCR, lists solely in-frame clones and lacks some. The table lists about 19,000 clones, with no singletons. Sequencing input: CD8+ T cells sorted from a lymph node. The source of these receptors is a C3H/HeJ mouse with alopecia areata. Strain haplotype at MHC: H2-k.

This clone was seen ten or more times. Genes and germline are mouse. The missing CDR3 end, 4 residues past where the read stops, is filled in from the germline J gene. This sequence joins TRBV19 and TRBJ1-1; no clear D gene. The CDR3 loop spans 12 amino acids. The germline V gene encodes CDR1 FNHDT and CDR2 SITEND (reference sequence). V was shortened by 1 base and J by 1 base, with 2 bases between the two germline ends. This CDR3 reads CASSIQNTEVFF. The DNA read from the CDR3 is TGTGCCAGCAGTATACAAAACACA.

Regarding this clone: Gene names are the mouse ones. The sequence runs out 4 residues before the end of the CDR3; the remainder is reconstructed from the germline J gene. This chain links TRBV31 with TRBJ2-5; 8 positions agree with TRBD2. The CDR3 is 12 residues long. Germline V gene lookup returns CDR1 GKSSPN and CDR2 SITVG. CDR3 region: CAWSWGADTQYF. Partial CDR3 DNA: TGTGCCTGGAGCTGGGGGGCGGAC.